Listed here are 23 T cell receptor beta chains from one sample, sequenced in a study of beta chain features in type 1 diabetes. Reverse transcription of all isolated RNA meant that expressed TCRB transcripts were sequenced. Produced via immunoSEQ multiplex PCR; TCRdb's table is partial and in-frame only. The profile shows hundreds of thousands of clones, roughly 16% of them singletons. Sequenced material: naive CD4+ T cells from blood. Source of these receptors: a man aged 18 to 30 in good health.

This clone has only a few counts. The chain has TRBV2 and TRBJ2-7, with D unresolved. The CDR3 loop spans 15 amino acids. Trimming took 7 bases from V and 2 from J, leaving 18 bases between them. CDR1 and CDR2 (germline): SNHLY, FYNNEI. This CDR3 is CASNPHGVNAYEQYF. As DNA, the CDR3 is TGTGCCAGCAACCCACACGGAGTGAACGCCTACGAGCAGTACTTC.

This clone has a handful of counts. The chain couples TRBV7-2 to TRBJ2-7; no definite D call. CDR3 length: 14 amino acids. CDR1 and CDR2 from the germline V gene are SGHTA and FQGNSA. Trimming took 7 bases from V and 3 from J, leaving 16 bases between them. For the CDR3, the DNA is TGTGCCAGCACAGGAGAACCTCTCGGCTACGAGCAGTACTTC. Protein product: CASTGEPLGYEQYF.

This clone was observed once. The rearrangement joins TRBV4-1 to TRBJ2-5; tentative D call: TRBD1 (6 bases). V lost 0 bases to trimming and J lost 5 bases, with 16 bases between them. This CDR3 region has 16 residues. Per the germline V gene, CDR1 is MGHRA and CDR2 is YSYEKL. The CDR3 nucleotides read TGCGCCAGCAGCCAAGATACAGGGTCCCGGGGTGAGACCCAGTACTTC. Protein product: CASSQDTGSRGETQYF.

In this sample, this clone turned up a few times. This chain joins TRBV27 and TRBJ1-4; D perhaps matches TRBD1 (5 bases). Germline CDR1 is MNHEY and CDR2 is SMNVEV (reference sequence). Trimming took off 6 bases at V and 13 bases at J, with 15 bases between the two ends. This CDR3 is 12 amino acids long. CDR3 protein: CASSTTDDRLFF. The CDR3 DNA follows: TGTGCCAGCAGCACGACAGATGACAGACTGTTTTTT. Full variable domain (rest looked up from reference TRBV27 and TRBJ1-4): EAQVTQNPRYLITVTGKKLTVTCSQNMNHEYMSWYRQDPGLGLRQIYYSMNVEVTDKGDVPEGYKVSRKEKRNFPLILESPSPNQTSLYFCASSTTDDRLFFGSGTQLSVL.

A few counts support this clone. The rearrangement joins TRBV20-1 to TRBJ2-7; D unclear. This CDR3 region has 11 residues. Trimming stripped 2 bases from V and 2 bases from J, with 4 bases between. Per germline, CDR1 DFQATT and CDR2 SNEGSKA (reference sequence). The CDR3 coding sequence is TGCAGTGCTAGAATTACCTACGAGCAGTACTTC. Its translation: CSARITYEQYF.

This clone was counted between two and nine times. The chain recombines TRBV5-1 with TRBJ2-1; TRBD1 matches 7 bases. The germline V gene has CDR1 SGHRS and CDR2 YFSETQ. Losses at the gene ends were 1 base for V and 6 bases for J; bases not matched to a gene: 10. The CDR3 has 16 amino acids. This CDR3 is CASSLQTGLIGNEQFF. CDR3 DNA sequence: TGCGCCAGCAGCTTGCAGACAGGGTTAATCGGCAATGAGCAGTTCTTC.

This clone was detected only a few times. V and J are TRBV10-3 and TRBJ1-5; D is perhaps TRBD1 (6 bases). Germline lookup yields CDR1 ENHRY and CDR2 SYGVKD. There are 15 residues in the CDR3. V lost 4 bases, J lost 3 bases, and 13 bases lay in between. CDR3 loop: CAISAPTGYNQPQHF. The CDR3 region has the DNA TGTGCCATCAGTGCCCCGACAGGCTACAATCAGCCCCAGCATTTT.

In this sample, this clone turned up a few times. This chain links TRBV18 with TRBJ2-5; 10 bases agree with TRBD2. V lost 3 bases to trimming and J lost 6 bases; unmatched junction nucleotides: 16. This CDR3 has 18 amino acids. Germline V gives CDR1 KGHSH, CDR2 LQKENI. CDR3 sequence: CASSPQGTLAGDGKTQYF. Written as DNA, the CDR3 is TGTGCCAGCTCACCGCAAGGAACCCTAGCGGGAGATGGAAAGACCCAGTACTTC.

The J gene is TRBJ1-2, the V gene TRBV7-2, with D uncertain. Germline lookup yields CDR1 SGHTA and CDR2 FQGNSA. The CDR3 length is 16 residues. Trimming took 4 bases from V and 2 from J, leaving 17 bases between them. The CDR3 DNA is TGTGCCAGCAGCTCCGGACGCGAAGGGAGAAACTATGGCTACACCTTC. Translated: CASSSGREGRNYGYTF.

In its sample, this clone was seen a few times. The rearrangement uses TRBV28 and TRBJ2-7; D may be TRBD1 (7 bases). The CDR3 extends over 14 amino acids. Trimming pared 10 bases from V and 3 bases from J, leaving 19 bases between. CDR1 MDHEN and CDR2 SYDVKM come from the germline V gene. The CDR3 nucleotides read TGTGCCACCCAGGGGGGCAGGGCAAGCTACGAGCAGTACTTC. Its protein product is CATQGGRASYEQYF.

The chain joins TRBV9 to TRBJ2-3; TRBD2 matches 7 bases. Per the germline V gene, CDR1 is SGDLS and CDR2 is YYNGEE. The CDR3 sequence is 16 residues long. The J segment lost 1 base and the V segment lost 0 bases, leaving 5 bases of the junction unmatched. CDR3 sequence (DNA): TGTGCCAGCAGCGTAGCTCACAGCGGGGGCACAGATACGCAGTATTTT. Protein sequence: CASSVAHSGGTDTQYF.

CDR3 residues: CASSNSGSSQETQYF. DNA of the CDR3: TGTGCCAGTAGTAATTCCGGGAGCTCACAAGAGACCCAGTACTTC. The chain combines TRBV19 with TRBJ2-5, with D possibly being TRBD2 (6 bases). Trimming removed 4 bases from V and 2 bases from J, with 14 bases in between. Germline V CDR1 and CDR2: LNHDA, SQIVND (reference sequence). The CDR3 is 15 residues long.

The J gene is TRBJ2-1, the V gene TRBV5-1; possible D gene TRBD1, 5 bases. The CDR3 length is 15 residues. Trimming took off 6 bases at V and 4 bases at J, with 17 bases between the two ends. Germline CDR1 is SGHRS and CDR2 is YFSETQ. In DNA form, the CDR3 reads TGCGCCAGCACCCCTAGGGTGGGGCCATACAATGAGCAGTTCTTC. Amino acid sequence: CASTPRVGPYNEQFF. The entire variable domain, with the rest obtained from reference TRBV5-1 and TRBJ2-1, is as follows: KAGVTQTPRYLIKTRGQQVTLSCSPISGHRSVSWYQQTPGQGLQFLFEYFSETQRNKGNFPGRFSGRQFSNSRSEMNVSTLELGDSALYLCASTPRVGPYNEQFFGPGTRLTVL.

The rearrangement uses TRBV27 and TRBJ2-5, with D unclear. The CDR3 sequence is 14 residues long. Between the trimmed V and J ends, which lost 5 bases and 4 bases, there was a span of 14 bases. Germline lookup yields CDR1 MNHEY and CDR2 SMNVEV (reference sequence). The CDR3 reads CASSVAPRGETQYF. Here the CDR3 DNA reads TGTGCCAGCAGTGTGGCCCCCCGCGGAGAGACCCAGTACTTC.

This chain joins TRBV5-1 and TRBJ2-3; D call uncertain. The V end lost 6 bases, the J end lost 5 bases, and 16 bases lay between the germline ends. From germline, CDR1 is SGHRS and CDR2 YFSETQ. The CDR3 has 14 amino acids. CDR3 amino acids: CASKVEPSGDTQYF. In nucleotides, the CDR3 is TGCGCCAGCAAGGTAGAACCTTCCGGAGATACGCAGTATTTT.

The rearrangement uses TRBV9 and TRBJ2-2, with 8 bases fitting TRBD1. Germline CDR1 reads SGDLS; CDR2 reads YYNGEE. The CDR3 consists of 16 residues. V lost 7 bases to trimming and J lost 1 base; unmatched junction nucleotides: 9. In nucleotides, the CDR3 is TGTGCCAGCGGGGGACAGGAAAGGCAGAACACCGGGGAGCTGTTTTTT. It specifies CASGGQERQNTGELFF.

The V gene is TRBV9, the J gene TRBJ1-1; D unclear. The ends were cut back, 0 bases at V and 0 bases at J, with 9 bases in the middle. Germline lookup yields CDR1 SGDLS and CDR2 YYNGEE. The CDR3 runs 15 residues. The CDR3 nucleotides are TGTGCCAGCAGCGTAGCTGGGGTGTTGAACACTGAAGCTTTCTTT. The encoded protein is CASSVAGVLNTEAFF.

The DNA for the CDR3 is TGTGCCAGCAGCCGGAGTCTAGCGGGAGGATACAATGAGCAGTTCTTC. Translated: CASSRSLAGGYNEQFF. The V and J genes are TRBV4-2 and TRBJ2-1, with 11 nucleotides matching TRBD2. The V and J ends lost 4 bases and 4 bases, in that order; junction bases with no gene match: 6. This CDR3 contains 16 residues. Germline CDR1 and CDR2: LGHNA and YNFKEQ.

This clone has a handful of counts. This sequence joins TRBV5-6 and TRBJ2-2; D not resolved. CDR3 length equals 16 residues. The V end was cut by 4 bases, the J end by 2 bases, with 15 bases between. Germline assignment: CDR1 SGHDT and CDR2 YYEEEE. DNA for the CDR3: TGTGCCAGCAGCCCTTACAGCTCAACCAACACCGGGGAGCTGTTTTTT. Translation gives CASSPYSSTNTGELFF.

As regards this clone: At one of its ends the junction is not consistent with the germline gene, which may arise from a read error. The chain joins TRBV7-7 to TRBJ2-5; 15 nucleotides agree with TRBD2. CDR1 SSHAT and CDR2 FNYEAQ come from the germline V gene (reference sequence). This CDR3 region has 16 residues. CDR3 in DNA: TGTGCTAGCAGCCCCCGGACTAGCGGGGGGGGCGAGACCCAGTACTTC. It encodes CASSPRTSGGGETQYF.

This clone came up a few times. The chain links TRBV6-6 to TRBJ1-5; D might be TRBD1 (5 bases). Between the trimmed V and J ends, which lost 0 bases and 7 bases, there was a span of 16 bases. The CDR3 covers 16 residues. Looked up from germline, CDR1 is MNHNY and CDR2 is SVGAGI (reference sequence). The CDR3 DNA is TGTGCCAGCAGTTACTCTTCTCTAAATACAGGACAGCCCCAGCATTTT. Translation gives CASSYSSLNTGQPQHF.

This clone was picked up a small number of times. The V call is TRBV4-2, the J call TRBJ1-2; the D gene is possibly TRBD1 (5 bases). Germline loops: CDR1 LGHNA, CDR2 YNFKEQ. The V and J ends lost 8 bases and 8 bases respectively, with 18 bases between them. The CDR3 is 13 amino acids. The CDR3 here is CASGAVGAYGYTF. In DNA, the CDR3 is TGTGCCAGCGGAGCGGTCGGGGCTTACGGCTACACCTTC.

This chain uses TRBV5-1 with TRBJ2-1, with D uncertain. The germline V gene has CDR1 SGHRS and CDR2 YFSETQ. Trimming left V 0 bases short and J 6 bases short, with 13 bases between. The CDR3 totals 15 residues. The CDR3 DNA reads TGCGCCAGCAGCTTGGCGTCCACTCCGGTCAATGAGCAGTTCTTC. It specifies CASSLASTPVNEQFF.